These 28 T cell receptor beta chains were sequenced from one sample in a study of a mutant IDH1 vaccine in newly diagnosed glioma. For these receptors, no antigen is known. TCRdb keeps only in-frame clones here, not all; method: immunoSEQ multiplex PCR. The sample carries tens of thousands of clones, roughly 74% recorded once. Time point indicated: week 35, safety follow-up. Every vaccination contained 300 ug of the mutant IDH1 20-mer peptide and was paired with topical imiquimod. The sequencing used PBMCs, collected from a glioma patient whose treatment included an IDH1 peptide vaccine. The receptor source for this set is a man aged 45 to 65 with glioma.

The V call is TRBV14, the J call TRBJ2-7, with D tentatively TRBD1 (5 bases). V was cut by 0 bases and J by 0 bases, with 12 bases left in between. The CDR3 spans 16 residues. Germline V gene lookup returns CDR1 SGHDN and CDR2 FVKESK. The DNA for the CDR3 is TGTGCCAGCAGCCAAGAGCGGAGACAGTTCTCCTACGAGCAGTACTTC. It yields the protein CASSQERRQFSYEQYF.

This clone was recorded only once. The chain couples TRBV18 to TRBJ1-1, with D uncertain. The length of the CDR3 is 15 residues. Germline V CDR1 and CDR2: KGHSH, LQKENI. Between the trimmed V and J ends, which lost 5 bases and 1 base, there was a span of 14 bases. CDR3 coding DNA: TGTGCCAGCTCAGCCCGGTCGAACCAGAACACTGAAGCTTTCTTT. Translated: CASSARSNQNTEAFF.

This rearrangement joins TRBV10-2 to TRBJ1-3; no definite D call. The CDR3 sequence is 13 residues long. Trimming stripped 2 bases from V and 2 bases from J, with 4 bases between. In germline, CDR1 is WSHSY, CDR2 SAAADI. CDR3 DNA: TGCGCCAGCAGTGAGCAGGCTGGAAACACCATATATTTT. Its protein product is CASSEQAGNTIYF.

This clone has just one count. The rearrangement links TRBV20-1 to TRBJ1-2; D is unresolved. The germline V and J ends were trimmed by 0 bases and 5 bases, with 4 bases remaining between them. CDR3 size: 11 residues. CDR1 is DFQATT and CDR2 is SNEGSKA in the germline V gene (reference sequence). This chain's CDR3 is CSAREPYGYTF. The DNA of the CDR3 is TGCAGTGCTAGAGAACCTTATGGCTACACCTTC.

The chain has TRBV6-5 and TRBJ1-4, with D possibly being TRBD1 (6 bases). Germline V gene sequence: CDR1 MNHEY, CDR2 SVGAGI. The germline V and J ends were trimmed by 8 bases and 4 bases, with 11 bases remaining between them. The CDR3 is 13 residues long. For the CDR3, the DNA is TGTGCCAGCCACGGACAGAATAATGAAAAACTGTTTTTT. Its protein is CASHGQNNEKLFF.

The rearrangement links TRBV5-6 to TRBJ2-3, with 9 nucleotides matching TRBD1. In germline, CDR1 is SGHDT, CDR2 YYEEEE. The CDR3 length is 15 residues. Trimming took 2 bases from V and 3 from J; bases not matched to a gene: 4. The chain's CDR3 is CASSLQGATTDTQYF. Here the CDR3 DNA reads TGTGCCAGCAGCTTACAGGGGGCAACGACAGATACGCAGTATTTT. The variable domain in full, with the rest retrieved from reference TRBV5-6 and TRBJ2-3, is DAGVTQSPTHLIKTRGQQVTLRCSPKSGHDTVSWYQQALGQGPQFIFQYYEEEERQRGNFPDRFSGHQFPNYSSELNVNALLLGDSALYLCASSLQGATTDTQYFGPGTRLTVL.

V gene TRBV29-1 combines with J gene TRBJ1-2; D gene ambiguous. V gave up 2 bases and J gave up 8 bases, with 15 bases separating them. The length of the CDR3 is 13 residues. The V gene's germline CDR1 is SQVTM and CDR2 ANQGSEA. CDR3 DNA: TGCAGCGTTGAAACCTCAAAAGGGTCCGGCTACACCTTC. This translates into CSVETSKGSGYTF.

The gene calls are TRBV30 and TRBJ2-2; no clear D. The CDR3 contains 14 residues. The V gene lost 3 bases and the J gene lost 7 bases, with 15 bases spanning the gap. Germline V gene lookup returns CDR1 GTSNPN and CDR2 SVGIG (reference sequence). CDR3 in amino acids: CAWRQISTSGELFF. The CDR3 coding sequence is TGTGCCTGGAGACAGATTTCCACCAGCGGGGAGCTGTTTTTT.

The table lists this clone with many counts. This chain joins TRBV6-6 and TRBJ2-2; no firm D call. Trimming cost V 11 bases and J 7 bases, with 8 bases left between them. Germline lookup yields CDR1 MNHNY and CDR2 SVGAGI (reference sequence). The CDR3 extends over 10 amino acids. CDR3 residues: CAGPCGELFF. Here the CDR3 DNA reads TGTGCCGGCCCTTGCGGGGAGCTGTTTTTT.

The chain uses TRBV5-6 and TRBJ2-1, with TRBD1 matching 8 bases. The germline gives CDR1 SGHDT, CDR2 YYEEEE. Germline trimming cut 0 bases from V and 5 bases from J; bases unmatched to any gene: 10. The CDR3 covers 17 residues. The CDR3, as DNA: TGTGCCAGCAGCTTGGTTGGCAGGACAGGGAGAGACAATGAGCAGTTCTTC. Its protein is CASSLVGRTGRDNEQFF.

The chain links TRBV9 to TRBJ1-5; 7 bases fit TRBD1. CDR3 size: 13 residues. Looked up from germline, CDR1 is SGDLS and CDR2 is YYNGEE. V was clipped by 5 bases and J by 6 bases; unmatched bases: 5. The CDR3 DNA reads TGTGCCAGCAGTGGGACAGACACTCAGCCCCAGCATTTT. Its protein is CASSGTDTQPQHF.

The chain uses TRBV5-1 and TRBJ2-5; D gene unclear. Trimming left V 4 bases short and J 1 base short, with 14 bases between. Germline CDR1 SGHRS, CDR2 YFSETQ. This CDR3 spans 15 amino acids. The CDR3 DNA reads as TGCGCCAGCAGCACTGGAGCCCCCTCCCAAGAGACCCAGTACTTC. Protein product: CASSTGAPSQETQYF.

This clone was picked up a small number of times. This chain uses TRBV6-5 with TRBJ1-4; D is undetermined. CDR3 size: 15 residues. Germline V CDR1 and CDR2: MNHEY, SVGAGI. V lost 8 bases, J lost 0 bases, and 13 bases lay in between. The CDR3 nucleotides read TGTGCCAGCGCCCAAAAGGGTGCAACTAATGAAAAACTGTTTTTT. Encoded protein: CASAQKGATNEKLFF.

The rearrangement uses TRBV6-4 and TRBJ2-3, with 7 nucleotides matching TRBD2. The CDR3 consists of 14 residues. CDR1 MRHNA and CDR2 SNTAGT come from the germline V gene. Losses at the gene ends were 4 bases for V and 1 base for J; bases not matched to a gene: 2. CDR3 region: CASSVAGGTDTQYF. DNA for the CDR3: TGTGCCAGCAGTGTCGCGGGGGGCACAGATACGCAGTATTTT.

This clone was detected once. The chain couples TRBV21-1 to TRBJ1-5. TRBV21-1 is a pseudogene. CDR3 length: 17 amino acids. The CDR3 DNA follows: TGTGCCAGCAGCAAAGAGGGGGGGGACAGCCACAATCAGCCCCAGCATTTT. Translating it yields CASSKEGGDSHNQPQHF.

The chain has TRBV6-5 and TRBJ1-4; no firm D call. Germline lookup yields CDR1 MNHEY and CDR2 SVGAGI. The V and J ends lost 0 bases and 8 bases respectively, with 13 bases between them. The CDR3 length is 15 residues. For the CDR3, the DNA is TGTGCCAGCAGTTACTCCAGCAGTGGAGGAGAAAAACTGTTTTTT. This encodes CASSYSSSGGEKLFF.

The V and J genes are TRBV30 and TRBJ1-1; 7 bases line up with TRBD1. The V segment lost 1 base and the J segment 1 base; nucleotides outside the gene matches: 3. This CDR3 has 14 residues. Germline CDR1 and CDR2: GTSNPN and SVGIG (reference sequence). This chain's CDR3 is CAWSGGQENTEAFF. As DNA, the CDR3 is TGTGCCTGGAGTGGCGGACAGGAGAACACTGAAGCTTTCTTT.

V usage is TRBV10-2 and J usage is TRBJ1-6; D gene uncertain. This CDR3 is 14 amino acids long. Trimming took 3 bases from V and 4 from J, leaving 7 bases between them. Germline CDR1 is WSHSY and CDR2 is SAAADI. CDR3 sequence reads: CASSDEGYNSPLHF. The CDR3 coding sequence is TGCGCCAGCAGTGACGAGGGTTATAATTCACCCCTCCACTTT.

The chain recombines TRBV4-1 with TRBJ1-1; D not resolved. The CDR3 consists of 13 residues. Germline V lookup: CDR1 MGHRA, CDR2 YSYEKL. Trimming pared 5 bases from V and 2 bases from J, leaving 9 bases between. The CDR3 region has the DNA TGCGCCAGCAGCTATAGCGGTAACACTGAAGCTTTCTTT. It yields the protein CASSYSGNTEAFF.

This chain connects TRBV6-1 to TRBJ2-6; D ambiguous. Deletions cut 7 bases from V and 0 bases from J, with 10 bases between. Germline V lookup: CDR1 MNHNS, CDR2 SASEGT. This CDR3 comprises 15 residues. The CDR3 DNA reads TGTGCCAGCACCATGGAGACCTCTGGGGCCAACGTCCTGACTTTC. It translates to CASTMETSGANVLTF.

The chain has TRBV23-1 and TRBJ2-7; no clear D gene. TRBV23-1 is reported as an ORF; its role is uncertain. Trimming cost V 2 bases and J 5 bases, with 16 bases left between them. The CDR3 has 15 residues. The CDR3 DNA reads as TGCGCCAGCAGTCAAGAGACACCTTCCCCCCACGAGCAGTACTTC. This codes for CASSQETPSPHEQYF.

This clone was detected many times. The chain uses TRBV29-1 and TRBJ2-2, with 9 bases fitting TRBD1. The V gene's germline CDR1 is SQVTM and CDR2 ANQGSEA. The CDR3 extends over 14 amino acids. V shed 3 bases and J 7 bases; nucleotides not matched to a gene: 6. The CDR3 sequence is CSVEGQGIGGELFF. The CDR3 coding sequence is TGCAGCGTTGAGGGACAGGGTATAGGCGGGGAGCTGTTTTTT.

The chain combines TRBV30 with TRBJ1-1; no reliable D call. CDR3 length: 13 residues. V shed 0 bases and J shed 7 bases, with 12 bases lying between them. Germline V gene sequence: CDR1 GTSNPN, CDR2 SVGIG (reference sequence). CDR3 sequence (DNA): TGTGCCTGGAGTGTCCTCCTAGGGATTGAAGCTTTCTTT. Amino acid sequence: CAWSVLLGIEAFF.

A few counts support this clone. The chain combines TRBV5-5 with TRBJ2-1; 8 bases match TRBD2. CDR3 length: 17 amino acids. V lost 1 base, J lost 3 bases, and 9 bases stayed unmatched. Per germline, CDR1 SGHKS and CDR2 YYEKEE (reference sequence). The CDR3 loop reads CASSLFHGGAYYNEQFF. In DNA form, the CDR3 reads TGTGCCAGCAGCTTGTTCCACGGGGGGGCCTACTACAATGAGCAGTTCTTC. Supplemented by reference TRBV5-5 and TRBJ2-1, the full variable domain reads DAGVTQSPTHLIKTRGQQVTLRCSPISGHKSVSWYQQVLGQGPQFIFQYYEKEERGRGNFPDRFSARQFPNYSSELNVNALLLGDSALYLCASSLFHGGAYYNEQFFGPGTRLTVL.

The chain joins TRBV29-1 to TRBJ2-1; D possibly uses TRBD1 or TRBD2 (7 bases each). Germline-derived CDR1 and CDR2 are SQVTM and ANQGSEA. The CDR3 loop spans 13 amino acids. V was clipped by 7 bases and J by 10 bases, with 20 bases between them. DNA for the CDR3: TGCAGCGCGGCCTCAGGGGGGGCGAACGAGCAGTTCTTC. It yields the protein CSAASGGANEQFF.

This chain uses TRBV4-1 with TRBJ2-5; 7 positions agree with TRBD2. CDR3 length equals 17 residues. The junction had 11 bases not matched to a gene; V was cut back by 4 bases and J by 0 bases. The germline V gene has CDR1 MGHRA and CDR2 YSYEKL. CDR3 sequence: CASSPKGRGTYQETQYF. CDR3 nucleotide sequence: TGCGCCAGCAGCCCCAAGGGGCGGGGGACGTACCAAGAGACCCAGTACTTC.

CDR3 region: CASSPQTGFNEQYF. CDR3 nucleotides: TGTGCCAGCAGCCCACAGACAGGGTTTAACGAGCAGTACTTC. The gene calls are TRBV11-2 and TRBJ2-7; TRBD1 matches at 7 bases. This CDR3 contains 14 residues. CDR1 is SGHAT and CDR2 is FQNNGV in the germline V gene. The J segment lost 5 bases and the V segment lost 5 bases, leaving 9 bases of the junction unmatched.

As DNA, the CDR3 is TGTGCCAGCAGCCCCACAGGCGGCTCCTACGAGCAGTACTTC. Its translation: CASSPTGGSYEQYF. The chain carries TRBV7-6 and TRBJ2-7; weak D call: TRBD1 (5 bases). Trimming took off 5 bases at V and 0 bases at J, with 11 bases between the two ends. The CDR3 covers 14 residues. CDR1 and CDR2 (germline): SGHVS, FNYEAQ.